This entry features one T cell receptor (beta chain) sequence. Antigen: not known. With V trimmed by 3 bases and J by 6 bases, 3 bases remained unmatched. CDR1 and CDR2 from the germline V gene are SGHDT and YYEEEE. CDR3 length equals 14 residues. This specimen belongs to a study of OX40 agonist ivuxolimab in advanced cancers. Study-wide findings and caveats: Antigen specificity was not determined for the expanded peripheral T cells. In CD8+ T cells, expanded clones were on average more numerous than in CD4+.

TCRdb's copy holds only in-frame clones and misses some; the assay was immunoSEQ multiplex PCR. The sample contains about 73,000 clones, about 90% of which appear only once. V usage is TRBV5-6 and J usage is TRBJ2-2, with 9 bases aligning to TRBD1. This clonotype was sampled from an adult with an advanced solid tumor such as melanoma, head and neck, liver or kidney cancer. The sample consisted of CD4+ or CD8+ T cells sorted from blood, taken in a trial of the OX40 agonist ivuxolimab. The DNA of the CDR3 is TGTGCCAGCAGCTGGACAGGGGATGCCGGGGAGCTGTTTTTT. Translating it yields CASSWTGDAGELFF.